A single sample is the source of the 15 T cell receptor beta chains below, sequenced in a study of shared clonotypes between healthy human individuals. The method was immunoSEQ multiplex PCR; TCRdb's version includes in-frame clones alone and lacks a portion of them. The repertoire holds more than 2 million clones, with over 85% as singletons. The material sequenced was naive CD4+ T cells sorted from blood. This sample's subset: CD45RA+ positively selected. Source of these receptors: a man aged 18-30 years in good health.

The chain joins TRBV9 to TRBJ2-1; D is unresolved. V lost 2 bases, J lost 2 bases, and 8 bases lay in between. The CDR3 totals 14 residues. Per germline, CDR1 SGDLS and CDR2 YYNGEE. CDR3 bases: TGTGCCAGCAGCGTGGGGAATCCCTACAATGAGCAGTTCTTC. Encoded protein: CASSVGNPYNEQFF.

The chain joins TRBV7-2 to TRBJ2-5, with 12 bases lining up with TRBD2. J was trimmed by 7 bases and V by 1 base; bases with no gene match: 4. Germline lookup yields CDR1 SGHTA and CDR2 FQGNSA. The CDR3 has 15 amino acids. The CDR3 here is CASSLGTSGKSTQYF. CDR3 bases: TGTGCCAGCAGCTTAGGGACTAGCGGGAAGTCGACCCAGTACTTC.

This clone was detected once. The chain carries TRBV6-8 and TRBJ2-7; 15 nucleotides match TRBD2. In germline, CDR1 is MNHGY, CDR2 SAAAGT. Unmatched junction bases numbered 14, after V lost 5 bases and J lost 3 bases. The length of the CDR3 is 19 residues. As DNA, the CDR3 is TGTGCCAGCAGTGTTCACAAACGGGGACTAGCGGGAGGAAACTACGAGCAGTACTTC. This encodes CASSVHKRGLAGGNYEQYF.

V gene TRBV7-2 combines with J gene TRBJ2-5, with 8 bases matching TRBD2. In germline, CDR1 is SGHTA, CDR2 FQGNSA. The CDR3 loop spans 14 amino acids. With 4 bases clipped from V and 3 bases from J, the junction kept 4 bases outside the gene matches. This chain's CDR3 is CASSSQREKETQYF. CDR3 coding DNA: TGTGCCAGCAGCTCCCAGCGGGAGAAAGAGACCCAGTACTTC.

Comment on this clone: Other DNA sequences within the sample encode an identical CDR3. The rearrangement joins TRBV18 to TRBJ1-5; a possible D gene is TRBD1 (6 bases). The CDR3 loop spans 15 amino acids. The germline V and J ends were trimmed by 3 bases and 2 bases, with 11 bases remaining between them. Germline V CDR1 and CDR2: KGHSH, LQKENI. The CDR3 nucleotides read TGTGCCAGCTCACCCACGACAGGAGGCAATCAGCCCCAGCATTTT. Translation gives CASSPTTGGNQPQHF.

The chain employs TRBV6-1 and TRBJ1-1; TRBD1 might be the D (5 bases). Deletions cut 8 bases from V and 1 base from J, with 14 bases between. The CDR3 is 14 amino acids. The germline V gene has CDR1 MNHNS and CDR2 SASEGT. The CDR3 here is CASLRTRENTEAFF. CDR3 sequence (DNA): TGTGCCAGCCTTAGGACCAGGGAGAACACTGAAGCTTTCTTT.

The rearrangement joins TRBV27 to TRBJ2-3; 9 nucleotides match TRBD2. V lost 6 bases to trimming and J lost 3 bases; unmatched junction nucleotides: 7. The germline gives CDR1 MNHEY, CDR2 SMNVEV (reference sequence). The CDR3 has 15 residues. The CDR3 sequence: CASSPHSGGTDTQYF. The CDR3, as DNA: TGTGCCAGCAGCCCTCATAGCGGGGGTACAGATACGCAGTATTTT.

The chain recombines TRBV19 with TRBJ2-5; TRBD1 aligns across 7 bases. Matching the DNA end better, TRBJ2-7 makes the J call doubtful. There are 13 residues in the CDR3. Looked up from germline, CDR1 is LNHDA and CDR2 is SQIVND (reference sequence). CDR3 amino acids: CASRSRGSYEQYF. The CDR3 DNA sequence: TGTGCCAGTAGGTCCAGGGGGTCCTACGAGCAGTACTTC.

For the CDR3, the DNA is TGTGCCAGCAGCTTGGGGGTAGCCCCGCAAGAGACCCAGTACTTC. Amino acid sequence: CASSLGVAPQETQYF. The J gene is TRBJ2-5, the V gene TRBV11-2; either TRBD1 or TRBD2 may supply D (5 bases each). The CDR3 has 15 amino acids. Trimming left V 3 bases short and J 2 bases short, with 13 bases between. CDR1 is SGHAT and CDR2 is FQNNGV in the germline V gene.

The V gene is TRBV27, the J gene TRBJ1-1; D remains ambiguous. Germline V gives CDR1 MNHEY, CDR2 SMNVEV (reference sequence). The CDR3 runs to 12 residues. Trimming cost V 5 bases and J 10 bases, with 14 bases left between them. The CDR3 bases are TGTGCCAGCAGTGCCCCCTCACGGGGAGCTTTCTTT. This translates into CASSAPSRGAFF.

V is TRBV18 and J is TRBJ2-2; 9 bases fit TRBD1. CDR3 length equals 16 residues. CDR1 is KGHSH and CDR2 is LQKENI in the germline V gene. The junction had 4 bases not matched to a gene; V was cut back by 0 bases and J by 5 bases. The CDR3 protein is CASSPPQQGATGELFF. DNA for the CDR3: TGTGCCAGCTCACCACCGCAACAGGGGGCGACCGGGGAGCTGTTTTTT.

The chain carries TRBV7-9 and TRBJ2-5; 10 nucleotides line up with TRBD1. Germline V lookup: CDR1 SEHNR, CDR2 FQNEAQ (reference sequence). Trimming took 8 bases from V and 1 from J; bases not matched to a gene: 10. The CDR3 length is 16 residues. The CDR3 DNA sequence: TGTGCCAGCGGAAGGCCCGGGACAGGGGCCCAAGAGACCCAGTACTTC. Encoded protein: CASGRPGTGAQETQYF.

The chain employs TRBV5-1 and TRBJ1-2, with D possibly TRBD1 on 6 matching bases. Trimming removed 0 bases at V and 3 bases at J, with 15 bases between. This CDR3 has 16 residues. Germline V CDR1 and CDR2: SGHRS, YFSETQ. The CDR3 reads CASSLEWGRSHYGYTF. The CDR3 DNA is TGCGCCAGCAGCTTGGAGTGGGGGCGGAGTCACTATGGCTACACCTTC.

This clone came up once. The chain joins TRBV7-2 to TRBJ2-7; D uncertain. Germline assignment: CDR1 SGHTA and CDR2 FQGNSA. Trimming pared 5 bases from V and 3 bases from J, leaving 17 bases between. CDR3 size: 15 residues. The CDR3 sequence is CASSDLSVMSYEQYF. CDR3 nucleotide sequence: TGTGCCAGCAGCGACCTTTCGGTGATGAGCTACGAGCAGTACTTC.

As for this clone: This CDR3 is also generated by other DNA sequences in the sample. The chain uses TRBV9 and TRBJ1-2; tentatively, D is TRBD1 (5 bases). The ends were cut back, 0 bases at V and 5 bases at J, with 11 bases in the middle. Germline V gene sequence: CDR1 SGDLS, CDR2 YYNGEE. The CDR3 loop spans 14 amino acids. The CDR3 bases are TGTGCCAGCAGCGTAGATCGGGACTTTTATGGCTACACCTTC. Amino acid sequence: CASSVDRDFYGYTF.